Listed below are T cell receptor beta chains from one sample, sequenced in a study of blood T cells in healthy people across ages. TCRdb re-analysed the 5' RACE reads in MiXCR, keeping a single row per CDR3 protein. The sample carries about 680,000 distinct CDR3 sequences, about 52% recorded once. The sequenced sample consisted of blood. Receptors originate from a woman aged 55 to 70 in good health. Each CDR3 is given with its conserved first and last residue. The D gene is left open where the match is weak. Part of the rows lack a size; the others show once, few, many or a class for expanded clones.

D gene	J gene	clone size	V gene	CDR3 DNA	CDR3 protein
TRBD1	TRBJ2-7	many	TRBV29-1	TGCAGCGCCAGACAGGGTTGGGAGTACGAGCAGTACTTC	CSARQGWEYEQYF
TRBD1	TRBJ2-1	NA	TRBV12-3/TRBV12-4	TGTGCCAGCAGTCCCCAGGGACAGGGTTCCTACAATGAGCAGTTCTTC	CASSPQGQGSYNEQFF
TRBD2	TRBJ2-2	NA	TRBV4-2	TGTGCCAGCAGCCCACTAGCGGGAGAGAGCAGCGGGGAGCTGTTTTTT	CASSPLAGESSGELFF
NA	TRBJ2-7	NA	TRBV7-2	TGTGCCAGCAGCTCAAGACAGTACTACGAGCAGTACTTC	CASSSRQYYEQYF
NA	TRBJ2-7	NA	TRBV7-7	TGTGCTAGCAGCCAGGGGGGTAGCGGGGCCTACGAGCAGTACTTC	CASSQGGSGAYEQYF
NA	TRBJ1-1	NA	TRBV9	TGTGCCAGCAGCTGGTCCGGGACGGCGAACACTGAAGCTTTCTTT	CASSWSGTANTEAFF
NA	TRBJ2-2	NA	TRBV10-3	TGTGCCATCAGTGCCGGGAGCGGTATTAACACCGGGGAGCTGTTTTTT	CAISAGSGINTGELFF
TRBD2	TRBJ2-7	NA	TRBV20-1	TGCAGTGCGCCTCAGGAGGGAGGGGACTACGAGCAGTACTTC	CSAPQEGGDYEQYF
NA	TRBJ2-7	NA	TRBV5-1	TGCGCCAGCAGCTTGGTCGGTCTATCCGAGCAGTACTTC	CASSLVGLSEQYF
NA	TRBJ2-5	NA	TRBV12-3/TRBV12-4	TGTGCCAGCAGTTTAGGCAGAGCGCTCCAAGAGACCCAGTACTTC	CASSLGRALQETQYF
NA	TRBJ1-2	few	TRBV7-2	TGTGCCAGCAAACCGGGGGGACTCTATGGCTACACCTTC	CASKPGGLYGYTF
TRBD1	TRBJ2-1	few	TRBV24-1	TGTGCCACCAGTGAGCGGGACAGGAGCTCCTACAATGAGCAGTTCTTC	CATSERDRSSYNEQFF
NA	TRBJ2-7	NA	TRBV28	TGTGCCAGCAGTTTACCCTACCCCGGGCCCGGCTCCTACGAGCAGTACTTC	CASSLPYPGPGSYEQYF
TRBD1	TRBJ1-2	NA	TRBV20-1	TGCAGTGCTTTGACAGGGGACTATGGCTACACCTTC	CSALTGDYGYTF
NA	TRBJ2-5	NA	TRBV5-1	TGCGCCAGCAGCAACCTGGACAGTTTGGGGCAAGAGACCCAGTACTTC	CASSNLDSLGQETQYF
TRBD2	TRBJ2-3	NA	TRBV14	TGTGCCAGCAGCCCCCCGATTTTAGCGGGAGGACAGACAGATACGCAGTATTTT	CASSPPILAGGQTDTQYF
NA	TRBJ1-2	NA	TRBV20-1	TGCAGTGCTAGAGATCCCACGACAGTTAACTATGGCTACACCTTC	CSARDPTTVNYGYTF
NA	TRBJ2-1	few	TRBV20-1	TGCAGTGCTAAATATGGGTCGCAGTCCTACAATGAGCAGTTCTTC	CSAKYGSQSYNEQFF
TRBD1	TRBJ2-2	NA	TRBV6-5	TGTGCCAGCAGTCCAGGGGGCCCCGGGGAGCTGTTTTTT	CASSPGGPGELFF
NA	TRBJ2-7	NA	TRBV5-1	TGCGCCAGCAGTGGGGACAACGCCCACGAGCAGTACTTC	CASSGDNAHEQYF
TRBD1	TRBJ1-2	NA	TRBV29-1	TGCAGCGTTGCGGGTACAGGGGGAAAAGCTAACTATGGCTACACCTTC	CSVAGTGGKANYGYTF
TRBD1	TRBJ1-2	NA	TRBV15	TGTGCCACCAGCAGCCCGGACAGGGTGGGTGGCTACACCTTC	CATSSPDRVGGYTF
NA	TRBJ2-7	NA	TRBV7-2	TGTGCCAGCAGCTTATTGGAGGGGGGCTACGAGCAGTACTTC	CASSLLEGGYEQYF
TRBD2	TRBJ2-1	NA	TRBV24-1	TGTGCCACCAGTGATTTGGGAGCGGGAGCGAGCAATGAGCAGTTCTTC	CATSDLGAGASNEQFF
NA	TRBJ1-2	few	TRBV29-1	TGCAGCGTAGACTTCGGGGGGTATGGCTACACCTTC	CSVDFGGYGYTF
NA	TRBJ1-2	many	TRBV7-2	TGTGCCAGCAGACCCGACAGGAGTAACTATGGCTACACCTTC	CASRPDRSNYGYTF
TRBD1	TRBJ1-2	NA	TRBV20-1	TGCAGTGCTAGAGAAGCCCAACAGGGGGCCCAGACTGGCTACACCTTC	CSAREAQQGAQTGYTF
TRBD2	TRBJ2-1	many	TRBV29-1	TGCAGCGTTGTGGGACTAGCGGAGAATGAGCAGTTCTTC	CSVVGLAENEQFF
NA	TRBJ2-3	NA	TRBV20-1	TGCAGTGCCAGCCAACCACTAGGAGGGGGTACGCAGTATTTT	CSASQPLGGGTQYF
TRBD2	TRBJ2-7	NA	TRBV5-1	TGCGCCAGCAGCTTGGGGATGGTAGCGGGAAGGGACGAGCAGTACTTC	CASSLGMVAGRDEQYF
TRBD2	TRBJ2-1	few	TRBV3-1	TGTGCCAGCGGGGGGGGTGGCGGGGACTCCTACAATGAGCAGTTCTTC	CASGGGGGDSYNEQFF
NA	TRBJ2-3	NA	TRBV4-3	TGCGCCAGCAGCGCCGCCTCGTTAGGGGATACGCAGTATTTT	CASSAASLGDTQYF
TRBD2	TRBJ2-5	NA	TRBV7-2	TGTGCCAGCAGCGTTAGCGGGAGGGAAGAGACCCAGTACTTC	CASSVSGREETQYF
NA	TRBJ2-7	NA	TRBV2	TGTGCCAGCAGTCTTGTGACTAACTCCTACGAGCAGTACTTC	CASSLVTNSYEQYF
TRBD1	TRBJ1-2	few	TRBV20-1	TGCAGTGCTAGAGATCGGGGAACAGGGGGCTCTGGCTACACCTTC	CSARDRGTGGSGYTF
NA	TRBJ2-2	once	TRBV5-1	TGCGCCAGCAGCGATCTAACGAACACCGGGGAGCTGTTTTTT	CASSDLTNTGELFF
NA	TRBJ2-5	NA	TRBV20-1	TGCAGTGCTACAGAGAATTATGGGCAGTACTTC	CSATENYGQYF
NA	TRBJ2-3	NA	TRBV7-2	TGTGCCAGCAGCTCGATGGCTGATGTCCGCACAGATACGCAGTATTTT	CASSSMADVRTDTQYF
TRBD2	TRBJ2-5	NA	TRBV3-1	TGTGCCAGCGGCCGACGACTAGCGGGAGGAGGAGAGACCCAGTACTTC	CASGRRLAGGGETQYF
TRBD1	TRBJ1-1	NA	TRBV5-1	TGCGCCAGCAGCACGGCAGGGGGCCACACTGAAGCTTTCTTT	CASSTAGGHTEAFF
TRBD2	TRBJ2-2	NA	TRBV7-9	TGTGCCAGCAGACTACATCCCCTAGCGGGGATACCGGCCGGGGAGCTGTTTTTT	CASRLHPLAGIPAGELFF
NA	TRBJ2-5	NA	TRBV20-1	TGCAGTGCGCCCCCAGGGCAGGGGAATGAGCAGTACTTC	CSAPPGQGNEQYF
NA	TRBJ1-2	NA	TRBV3-1	TGTGCCAGCAGCCTCAGGGCGAAAGGCTACACCTTC	CASSLRAKGYTF
TRBD2	TRBJ2-7	NA	TRBV27	TGTGCCAGCAGTTTTCGTTGGATCGGGACTAGCGGGACCACGGGCACGGTTGGGTCCTACGAGCAGTACTTC	CASSFRWIGTSGTTGTVGSYEQYF
NA	TRBJ2-3	NA	TRBV11-1	TGTGCCAGCAGCTTAGTGGGACTGACTACTAGCACAGATACGCAGTATTTT	CASSLVGLTTSTDTQYF
TRBD2	TRBJ2-1	once	TRBV6-5	TGTGCCAGCAGGACGACTAGCGGGGATTACAATGAGCAGTTCTTC	CASRTTSGDYNEQFF
NA	TRBJ2-3	many	TRBV6-5	TGTGCCAGCAGTTTGGGGGGGCTCGGCACAGATACGCAGTATTTT	CASSLGGLGTDTQYF
NA	TRBJ1-5	NA	TRBV7-2	TGTGCCAGCAGCTACGGGGCTTATCAGCCCCAGCATTTT	CASSYGAYQPQHF
TRBD2	TRBJ2-7	NA	TRBV6-2/TRBV6-3	TGTGCCAGCAGTTCCCGACGGACTAGCGGGGGATCCAGAGAGCAGTACTTC	CASSSRRTSGGSREQYF
NA	TRBJ1-5	NA	TRBV10-3	TGTGCCAGCAGTGAGTCGGGCAATCAGCCCCAGCATTTT	CASSESGNQPQHF
TRBD2	TRBJ2-2	NA	TRBV30	TGTGCCTGGAGTGGAGGAATAGCGGGGCTACCCCGGGGAGACACCGGGGAGCTGTTTTTT	CAWSGGIAGLPRGDTGELFF
TRBD1	TRBJ2-7	few	TRBV12-3/TRBV12-4	TGTGCCAGCACAGACTCCGACAGGGATTCCTACGAGCAGTACTTC	CASTDSDRDSYEQYF
TRBD1	TRBJ2-3	NA	TRBV4-3	TGCGCCAGCAGCCAAGATGTGGGGACAGGAGATACAGATACGCAGTATTTT	CASSQDVGTGDTDTQYF